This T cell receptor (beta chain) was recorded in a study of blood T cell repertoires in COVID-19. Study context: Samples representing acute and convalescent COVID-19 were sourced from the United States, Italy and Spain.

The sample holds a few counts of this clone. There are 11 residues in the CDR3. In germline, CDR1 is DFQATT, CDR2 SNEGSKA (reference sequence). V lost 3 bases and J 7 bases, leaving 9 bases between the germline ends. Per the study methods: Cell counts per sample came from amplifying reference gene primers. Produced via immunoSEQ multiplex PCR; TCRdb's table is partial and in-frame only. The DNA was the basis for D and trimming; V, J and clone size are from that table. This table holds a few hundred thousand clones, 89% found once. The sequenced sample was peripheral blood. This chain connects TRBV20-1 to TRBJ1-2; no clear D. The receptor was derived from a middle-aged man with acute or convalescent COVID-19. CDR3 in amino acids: CSASGLGGYTF. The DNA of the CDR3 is TGCAGTGCTAGCGGGTTAGGTGGCTACACCTTC.